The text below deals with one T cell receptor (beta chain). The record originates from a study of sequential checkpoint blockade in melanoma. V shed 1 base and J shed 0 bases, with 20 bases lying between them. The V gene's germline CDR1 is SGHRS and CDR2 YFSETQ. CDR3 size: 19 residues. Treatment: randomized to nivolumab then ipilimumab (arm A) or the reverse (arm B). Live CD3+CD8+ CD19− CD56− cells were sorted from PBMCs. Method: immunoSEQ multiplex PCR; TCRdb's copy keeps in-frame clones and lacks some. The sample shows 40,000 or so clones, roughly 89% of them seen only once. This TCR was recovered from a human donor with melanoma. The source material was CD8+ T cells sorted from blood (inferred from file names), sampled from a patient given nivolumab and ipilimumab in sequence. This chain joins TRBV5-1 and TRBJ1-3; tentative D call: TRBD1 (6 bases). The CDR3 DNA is TGCGCCAGCAGCTTGCGGCCGGCAGGGGACGAACTCTCTGGAAACACCATATATTTT. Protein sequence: CASSLRPAGDELSGNTIYF.